This TCR beta chain originates from a study of fetal regulatory T cell absence and autoimmunity. Study-wide context: Exocrine pancreas autoimmunity occurred in IPEX patients lacking clinical diabetes.

Profiling relied on immunoSEQ multiplex PCR, and the TCRdb table lists in-frame clones only, not all of them. The sample shows some 46,000 clones, about 80% of them seen only once. The CDR3 length is 14 residues. Germline V gene sequence: CDR1 MNHEY, CDR2 SMNVEV (reference sequence). J lost 6 bases, V lost 4 bases, and 2 bases had no gene match. This receptor was identified in a newborn boy with IPEX syndrome. The chain links TRBV27 to TRBJ2-1, with 11 bases aligning to TRBD2. Material for sequencing was cord blood. CDR3 sequence: CASSSLAGGNEQFF. CDR3 coding DNA: TGTGCCAGCAGTTCCCTAGCGGGAGGCAATGAGCAGTTCTTC.